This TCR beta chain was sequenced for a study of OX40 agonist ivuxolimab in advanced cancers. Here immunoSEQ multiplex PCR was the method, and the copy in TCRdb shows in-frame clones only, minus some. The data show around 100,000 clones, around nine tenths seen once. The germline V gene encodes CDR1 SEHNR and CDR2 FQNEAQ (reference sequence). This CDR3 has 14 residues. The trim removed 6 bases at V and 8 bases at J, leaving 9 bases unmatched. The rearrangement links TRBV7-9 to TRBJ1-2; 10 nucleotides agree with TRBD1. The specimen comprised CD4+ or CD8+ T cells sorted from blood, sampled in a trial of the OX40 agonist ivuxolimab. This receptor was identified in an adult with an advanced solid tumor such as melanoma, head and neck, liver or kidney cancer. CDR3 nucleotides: TGTGCCAGCAGGGGCCGGGACAGGGGATACGGCTACACCTTC. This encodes CASRGRDRGYGYTF. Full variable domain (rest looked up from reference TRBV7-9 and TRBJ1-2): DTGVSQNPRHKITKRGQNVTFRCDPISEHNRLYWYRQTLGQGPEFLTYFQNEAQLEKSRLLSDRFSAERPKGSFSTLEIQRTEQGDSAMYLCASRGRDRGYGYTFGSGTRLTVV.